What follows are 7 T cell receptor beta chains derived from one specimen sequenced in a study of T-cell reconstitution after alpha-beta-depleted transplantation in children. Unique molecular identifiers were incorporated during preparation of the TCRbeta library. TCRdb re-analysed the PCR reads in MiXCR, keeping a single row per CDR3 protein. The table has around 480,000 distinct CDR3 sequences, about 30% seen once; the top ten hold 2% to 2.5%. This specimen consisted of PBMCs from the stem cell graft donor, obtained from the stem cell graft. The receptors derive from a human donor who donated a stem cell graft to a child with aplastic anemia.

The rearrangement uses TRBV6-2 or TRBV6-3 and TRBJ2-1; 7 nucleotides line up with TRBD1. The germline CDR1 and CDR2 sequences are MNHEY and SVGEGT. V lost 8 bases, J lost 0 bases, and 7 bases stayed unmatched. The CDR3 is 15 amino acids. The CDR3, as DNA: TGTGCCAGCGGTAGACAGGGTGGCTCCTACAATGAGCAGTTCTTC. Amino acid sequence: CASGRQGGSYNEQFF.

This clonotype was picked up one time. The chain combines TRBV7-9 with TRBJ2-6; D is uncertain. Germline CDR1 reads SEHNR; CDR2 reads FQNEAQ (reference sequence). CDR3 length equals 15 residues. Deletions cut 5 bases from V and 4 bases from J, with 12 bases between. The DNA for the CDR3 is TGTGCCAGCAGCCCGTCTGCCCCCGGGGCCAACGTCCTGACTTTC. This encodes CASSPSAPGANVLTF.

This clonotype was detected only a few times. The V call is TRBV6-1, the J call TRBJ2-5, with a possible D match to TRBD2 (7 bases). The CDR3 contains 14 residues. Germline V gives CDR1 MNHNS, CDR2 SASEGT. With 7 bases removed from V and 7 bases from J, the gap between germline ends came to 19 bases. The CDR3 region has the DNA TGTGCCAGCAAGGGGGGCGGGGGCCTAGGGACCCAGTACTTC. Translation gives CASKGGGGLGTQYF.

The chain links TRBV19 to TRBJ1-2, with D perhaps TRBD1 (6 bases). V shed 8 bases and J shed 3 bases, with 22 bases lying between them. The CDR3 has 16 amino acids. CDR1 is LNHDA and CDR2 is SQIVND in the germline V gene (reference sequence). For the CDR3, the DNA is TGTGCCAGTTTCGGATTGTGGGGGGCAGGAGACTATGGCTACACCTTC. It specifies CASFGLWGAGDYGYTF.

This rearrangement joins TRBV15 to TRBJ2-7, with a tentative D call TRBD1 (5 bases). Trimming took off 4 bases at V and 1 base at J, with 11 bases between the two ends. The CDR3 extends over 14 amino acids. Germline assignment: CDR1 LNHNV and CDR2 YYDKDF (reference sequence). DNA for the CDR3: TGTGCCACCAGCAATTGGGGCAGGTCCTACGAGCAGTACGTC. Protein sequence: CATSNWGRSYEQYV.

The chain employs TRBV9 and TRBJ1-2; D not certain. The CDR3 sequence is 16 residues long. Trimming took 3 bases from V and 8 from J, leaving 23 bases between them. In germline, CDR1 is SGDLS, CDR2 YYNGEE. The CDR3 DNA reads TGTGCCAGCAGCGATCGAGAGGTTGTACACAGCTCCGGCTACACCTTC. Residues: CASSDREVVHSSGYTF.

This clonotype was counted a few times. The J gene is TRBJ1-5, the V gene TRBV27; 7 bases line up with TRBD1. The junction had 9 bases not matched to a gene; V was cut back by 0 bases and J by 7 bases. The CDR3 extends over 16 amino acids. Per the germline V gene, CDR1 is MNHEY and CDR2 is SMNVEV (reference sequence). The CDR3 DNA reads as TGTGCCAGCAGTTTATCGCCCCGGACAGGTAACCAGCCCCAGCATTTT. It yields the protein CASSLSPRTGNQPQHF.